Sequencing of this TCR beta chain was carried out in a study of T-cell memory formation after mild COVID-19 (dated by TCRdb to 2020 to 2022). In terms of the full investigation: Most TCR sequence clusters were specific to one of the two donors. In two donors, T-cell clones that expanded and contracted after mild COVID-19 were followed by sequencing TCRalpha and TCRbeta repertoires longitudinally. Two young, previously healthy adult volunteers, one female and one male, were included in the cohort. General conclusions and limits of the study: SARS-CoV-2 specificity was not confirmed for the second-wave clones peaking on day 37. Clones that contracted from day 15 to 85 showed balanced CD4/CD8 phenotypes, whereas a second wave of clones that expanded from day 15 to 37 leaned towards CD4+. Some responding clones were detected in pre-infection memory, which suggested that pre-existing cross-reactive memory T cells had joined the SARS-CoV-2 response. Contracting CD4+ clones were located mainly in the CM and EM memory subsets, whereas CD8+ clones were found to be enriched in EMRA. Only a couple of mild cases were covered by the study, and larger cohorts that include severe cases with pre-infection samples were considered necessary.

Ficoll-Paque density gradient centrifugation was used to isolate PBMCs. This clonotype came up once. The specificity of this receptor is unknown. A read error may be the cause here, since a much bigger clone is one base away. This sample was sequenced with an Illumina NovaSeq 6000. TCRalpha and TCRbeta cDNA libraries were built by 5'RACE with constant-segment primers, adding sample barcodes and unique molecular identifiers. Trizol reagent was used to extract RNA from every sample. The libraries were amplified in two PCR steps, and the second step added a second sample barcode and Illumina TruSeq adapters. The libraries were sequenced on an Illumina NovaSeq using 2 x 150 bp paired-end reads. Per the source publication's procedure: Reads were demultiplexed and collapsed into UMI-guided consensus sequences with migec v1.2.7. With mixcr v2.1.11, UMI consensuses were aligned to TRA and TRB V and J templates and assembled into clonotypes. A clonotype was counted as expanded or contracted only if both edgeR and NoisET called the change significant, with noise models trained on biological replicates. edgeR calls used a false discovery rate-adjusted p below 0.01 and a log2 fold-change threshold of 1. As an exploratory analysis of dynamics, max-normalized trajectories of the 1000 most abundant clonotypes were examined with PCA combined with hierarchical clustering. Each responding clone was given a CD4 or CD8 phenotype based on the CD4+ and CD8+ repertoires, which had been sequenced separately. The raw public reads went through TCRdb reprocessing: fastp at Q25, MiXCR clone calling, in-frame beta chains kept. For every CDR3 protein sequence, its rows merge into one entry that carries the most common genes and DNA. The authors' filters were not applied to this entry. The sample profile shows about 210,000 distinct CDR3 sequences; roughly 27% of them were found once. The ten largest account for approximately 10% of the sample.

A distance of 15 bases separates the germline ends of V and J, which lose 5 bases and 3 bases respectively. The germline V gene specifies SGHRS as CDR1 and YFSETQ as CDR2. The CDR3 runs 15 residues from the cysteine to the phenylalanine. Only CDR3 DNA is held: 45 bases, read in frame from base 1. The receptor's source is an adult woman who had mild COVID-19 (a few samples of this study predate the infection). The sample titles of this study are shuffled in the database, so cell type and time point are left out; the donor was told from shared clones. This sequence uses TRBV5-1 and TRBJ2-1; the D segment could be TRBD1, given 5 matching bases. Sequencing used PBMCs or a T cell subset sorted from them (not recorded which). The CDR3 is CASRLQCQGYNEQFF. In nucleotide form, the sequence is TGCGCCAGCAGGCTACAGTGTCAGGGCTACAATGAGCAGTTCTTC.